The 8 T cell receptor beta chains below come from one sample, sequenced in a study of CD8 T cells in Susac syndrome (dated by TCRdb to the late 2010s). The method was the immunoSEQ multiplex PCR assay. RNA was extracted using the RNeasy kit, and roughly 0.5 to 1 microgram was reverse transcribed with random hexamers. TCRdb reworked the public reads: Q25 trimming with fastp, MiXCR clone assembly, productive beta chains retained. Under each unique CDR3 protein, matching rows form one entry showing the most common genes and DNA. The table for this sample lists 80,000 or so distinct CDR3 sequences; 85% to 95% of them were counted only once. The ten largest clones add up to more than 0.5% of the sample. The material sequenced was CD4+ T cells from PBMCs. The origin of the receptors is a human donor with Susac syndrome.

CDR3 DNA sequence: TGTGCCAGCAGCTTAGTTCCCGCCGGGACTTACAATGAGCAGTTCTTC. It encodes CASSLVPAGTYNEQFF. The chain links TRBV7-8 to TRBJ2-1, with D possibly being TRBD2 (6 bases). The CDR3 spans 16 residues. Germline values: CDR1 SGHVS, CDR2 FQNEAQ. The V end lost 1 base, the J end lost 4 bases, and 14 bases lay between the germline ends. Complete variable domain (other parts from reference TRBV7-8 and TRBJ2-1): GAGVSQSPRYKVAKRGQDVALRCDPISGHVSLFWYQQALGQGPEFLTYFQNEAQLDKSGLPSDRFFAERPEGSVSTLKIQRTQQEDSAVYLCASSLVPAGTYNEQFFGPGTRLTVL.

This clonotype was seen once. V and J are TRBV2 and TRBJ1-2; 8 bases line up with TRBD1. V lost 6 bases to trimming and J lost 1 base; unmatched junction nucleotides: 1. CDR3 length: 13 amino acids. Germline V gene sequence: CDR1 SNHLY, CDR2 FYNNEI. The CDR3 sequence is CASRGQVNYGYTF. The DNA for the CDR3 is TGTGCCAGCAGGGGACAGGTTAACTATGGCTACACCTTC.

This clonotype was counted once. The V call is TRBV24-1, the J call TRBJ1-2; 12 bases agree with TRBD1. V lost 3 bases to trimming and J lost 4 bases; unmatched junction nucleotides: 5. The CDR3 is made up of 16 amino acids. The germline gives CDR1 KGHDR, CDR2 SFDVKD. The CDR3 coding sequence is TGTGCCACCAGTGATGGGACAGGGGGCGCAGGCTATGGCTACACCTTC. It specifies CATSDGTGGAGYGYTF.

The chain's CDR3 is CSATDSFNYGYTF. CDR3 coding DNA: TGCAGTGCCACTGACAGTTTTAACTATGGCTACACCTTC. The V gene is TRBV20-1, the J gene TRBJ1-2; weak D call: TRBD1 (5 bases). CDR1 is DFQATT and CDR2 is SNEGSKA in the germline V gene (reference sequence). Between the trimmed V and J ends, which lost 6 bases and 1 base, there was a span of 12 bases. The CDR3 sequence is 13 residues long.

The rearrangement joins TRBV30 to TRBJ2-1, with a weak D call TRBD2 (5 bases). Germline V lookup: CDR1 GTSNPN, CDR2 SVGIG (reference sequence). V dropped 5 bases and J dropped 6 bases, with 8 bases sitting between them. The CDR3 has 11 amino acids. The CDR3 nucleotides are TGTGCCTGGGCGGGCATCAATGAGCAGTTCTTC. This gives the protein CAWAGINEQFF. The full variable domain, with the rest looked up from reference TRBV30 and TRBJ2-1, is SQTIHQWPATLVQPVGSPLSLECTVEGTSNPNLYWYRQAAGRGLQLLFYSVGIGQISSEVPQNLSASRPQDRQFILSSKKLLLSDSGFYLCAWAGINEQFFGPGTRLTVL.

The chain uses TRBV9 and TRBJ2-5; 7 bases fit TRBD1. This CDR3 is 14 amino acids long. J lost 5 bases, V lost 3 bases, and 7 bases had no gene match. Germline assignment: CDR1 SGDLS and CDR2 YYNGEE. CDR3 DNA: TGTGCCAGCAGCGCAGGGACAGTTGGGGAGACCCAGTACTTC. Translating gives CASSAGTVGETQYF.

The V call is TRBV5-6, the J call TRBJ2-2, with 14 bases lining up with TRBD2. J lost 4 bases, V lost 2 bases, and 13 bases had no gene match. CDR1 and CDR2 from the germline V gene are SGHDT and YYEEEE. CDR3 length: 20 residues. The CDR3 DNA is TGTGCCAGCAGCTTTCCCCTCCCGGGACTAGCGGGGGCGCCCACCGGGGAGCTGTTTTTT. Translated, it gives CASSFPLPGLAGAPTGELFF.

This sequence joins TRBV29-1 and TRBJ2-5; TRBD2 aligns across 9 bases. J lost 5 bases, V lost 1 base, and 5 bases had no gene match. This CDR3 is built from 14 residues. Germline V lookup: CDR1 SQVTM, CDR2 ANQGSEA. The DNA of the CDR3 is TGCAGCGTTGAAGTCCTAGCGGGGAGGGAGACCCAGTACTTC. This encodes CSVEVLAGRETQYF. Supplemented by reference TRBV29-1 and TRBJ2-5, the full variable domain reads SAVISQKPSRDICQRGTSLTIQCQVDSQVTMMFWYRQQPGQSLTLIATANQGSEATYESGFVIDKFPISRPNLTFSTLTVSNMSPEDSSIYLCSVEVLAGRETQYFGPGTRLLVL.